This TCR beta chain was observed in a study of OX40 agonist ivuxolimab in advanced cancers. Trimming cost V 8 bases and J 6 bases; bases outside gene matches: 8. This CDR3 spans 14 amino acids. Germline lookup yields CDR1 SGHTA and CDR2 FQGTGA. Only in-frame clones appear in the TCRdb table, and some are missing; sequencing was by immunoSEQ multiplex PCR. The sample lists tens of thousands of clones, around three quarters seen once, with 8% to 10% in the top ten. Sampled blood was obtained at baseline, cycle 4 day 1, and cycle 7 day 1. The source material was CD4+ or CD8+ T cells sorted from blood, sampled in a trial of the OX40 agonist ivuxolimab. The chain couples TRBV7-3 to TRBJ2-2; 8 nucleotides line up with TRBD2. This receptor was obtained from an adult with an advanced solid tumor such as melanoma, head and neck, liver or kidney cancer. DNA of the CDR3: TGTGCCAGCGGCCCGGGGGGGGCCGCCGGGGAGCTGTTTTTT. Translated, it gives CASGPGGAAGELFF.